A single sample is the source of the 29 T cell receptor beta chains below, sequenced in a study of T cell repertoires and HLA-DP antigens (dated by TCRdb to about 2018). These receptors have no identified antigens. Library preparation employed the immunoSEQ multiplex PCR assay. Drawn from immuneACCESS, this table holds only the in-frame rearrangements with V and J called that TCRdb kept. Clones are partly lost; checked studies trace under half to an unresolved V gene and leave the rest unexplained. This sample comprises roughly 120,000 clones, around 93% of them detected only once. The ten largest make up around 0.3% of the sample. The sequenced sample consisted of CD4+ T cells from PBMCs. The receptors stem from a woman between 18 and 29 years old in good health and CMV-seronegative.

V is TRBV28 and J is TRBJ1-3; D is possibly TRBD1 (5 bases). V was clipped by 7 bases and J by 4 bases, with 20 bases between them. This CDR3 spans 16 amino acids. CDR1 and CDR2 (germline): MDHEN, SYDVKM. In DNA, the CDR3 is TGTGCCAGCACCTCAGGGTGGCAGGGCTTCGGAAACACCATATATTTT. Translating it yields CASTSGWQGFGNTIYF.

The rearrangement joins TRBV7-3 to TRBJ2-5; 7 bases agree with TRBD1. Germline CDR1 reads SGHTA; CDR2 reads FQGTGA. Trimming at V came to 1 base and at J to 2 bases, leaving 4 bases not matched to a gene. The CDR3 spans 15 residues. The CDR3 loop reads CASSLIPGQQETQYF. The CDR3 DNA sequence: TGTGCCAGCAGCTTAATCCCGGGACAGCAAGAGACCCAGTACTTC. Using reference TRBV7-3 and TRBJ2-5 for the parts outside the CDR3, the full variable domain is GAGVSQTPSNKVTEKGKYVELRCDPISGHTALYWYRQSLGQGPEFLIYFQGTGAADDSGLPNDRFFAVRPEGSVSTLKIQRTERGDSAVYLCASSLIPGQQETQYFGPGTRLLVL.

V is TRBV10-3 and J is TRBJ1-5, with D possibly TRBD1 on 6 matching bases. V lost 3 bases to trimming and J lost 3 bases, with 15 bases between them. From germline, CDR1 is ENHRY and CDR2 SYGVKD. The CDR3 is 16 residues long. CDR3 sequence reads: CAISDSHRAANQPQHF. CDR3 nucleotides: TGTGCCATCAGTGATTCACACAGGGCAGCCAATCAGCCCCAGCATTTT.

Written as DNA, the CDR3 is TGTGCCAGCAGGAGTCCTCGGGGGAGCTCCTACAATGAGCAGTTCTTC. It yields the protein CASRSPRGSSYNEQFF. The chain joins TRBV28 to TRBJ2-1; D might be TRBD2 (6 bases). The germline V and J ends were trimmed by 6 bases and 0 bases, with 15 bases remaining between them. The CDR3 extends over 16 amino acids. Germline V gives CDR1 MDHEN, CDR2 SYDVKM.

The V gene is TRBV7-3, the J gene TRBJ2-1; D ambiguous. CDR3 length: 13 residues. V lost 3 bases and J 4 bases, leaving 7 bases between the germline ends. Germline V CDR1 and CDR2: SGHTA, FQGTGA. CDR3 protein: CASSFSMYNEQFF. For the CDR3, the DNA is TGTGCCAGCAGCTTCTCCATGTACAATGAGCAGTTCTTC.

V is TRBV11-2 and J is TRBJ2-2; 7 nucleotides align to TRBD2. The germline V gene has CDR1 SGHAT and CDR2 FQNNGV. This CDR3 has 16 residues. Trimming at V came to 5 bases and at J to 2 bases, leaving 8 bases not matched to a gene. CDR3 coding DNA: TGTGCCAGCAGCCTGCGGGCTAGCGGAAACACCGGGGAGCTGTTTTTT. It yields the protein CASSLRASGNTGELFF.

The chain carries TRBV5-6 and TRBJ1-2; tentative D call: TRBD1 (6 bases). CDR1 and CDR2 from the germline V gene are SGHDT and YYEEEE. The V gene lost 4 bases and the J gene lost 5 bases, with 12 bases spanning the gap. CDR3 length: 13 residues. The CDR3 region has the DNA TGTGCCAGCAGCCTTACAGGGCGATATGGCTACACCTTC. Encoded protein: CASSLTGRYGYTF.

The chain employs TRBV7-2 and TRBJ1-2; 10 bases match TRBD1. The germline gives CDR1 SGHTA, CDR2 FQGNSA. V gave up 5 bases and J gave up 5 bases; unmatched junction bases: 8. CDR3 length: 15 residues. The CDR3 sequence: CASSADRGRRYGYTF. CDR3 bases: TGTGCCAGCAGCGCCGACAGGGGGCGGAGGTATGGCTACACCTTC.

The chain links TRBV27 to TRBJ1-5; TRBD1 is a possible D gene (6 bases). The CDR3 length is 15 residues. CDR1 and CDR2 (germline): MNHEY, SMNVEV (reference sequence). The V and J ends lost 5 bases and 4 bases respectively, with 15 bases between them. In nucleotides, the CDR3 is TGTGCCAGCAGTATAACGGGACACTCGAATCAGCCCCAGCATTTT. Translating it yields CASSITGHSNQPQHF.

Here the CDR3 reads CASSERLAGVFGEQFF. DNA for the CDR3: TGTGCCAGCAGTGAACGACTAGCGGGAGTATTTGGTGAGCAGTTCTTC. This chain joins TRBV6-1 and TRBJ2-1, with 12 bases that match TRBD2. The CDR3 covers 16 residues. Looked up from germline, CDR1 is MNHNS and CDR2 is SASEGT. After removal of 2 bases from V and 9 bases from J, the junction contained 8 bases not matched to a gene.

The chain has TRBV30 and TRBJ2-3; the D is unclear. V shed 3 bases and J shed 6 bases, with 4 bases lying between them. Per the germline V gene, CDR1 is GTSNPN and CDR2 is SVGIG (reference sequence). The CDR3 is 10 residues long. In nucleotides, the CDR3 is TGTGCCTGGAGGATGGATACGCAGTATTTT. Translated, it gives CAWRMDTQYF.

V usage is TRBV23-1 and J usage is TRBJ1-2; D not certain. TRBV23-1 has ORF status, its function being uncertain. CDR3 length equals 11 residues. V shed 6 bases and J shed 8 bases, with 10 bases lying between them. The CDR3 protein is CASRGPGGYTF. The CDR3 coding sequence is TGCGCCAGCAGGGGCCCGGGGGGCTACACCTTC.

The CDR3: CASSPGTVSGNTIYF. CDR3 DNA: TGTGCCAGCTCACCCGGGACAGTCTCTGGAAACACCATATATTTT. The chain is built from TRBV18 and TRBJ1-3, with 7 bases identical to TRBD1. V gave up 3 bases and J gave up 0 bases; unmatched junction bases: 2. The CDR3 spans 15 residues. The germline V gene encodes CDR1 KGHSH and CDR2 LQKENI.

The rearrangement links TRBV12-2 to TRBJ2-1; TRBD2 is the table's D call, not checked against the DNA. TRBV12-2 is a listed pseudogene. The CDR3 is 16 amino acids. The CDR3 DNA reads as TGTGCAAGTCGCTTAAGGACTAGCGGGAGCCCCAACGAGCAGTTCTTC. Translation: CASRLRTSGSPNEQFF.

This rearrangement joins TRBV29-1 to TRBJ2-7, with a tentative D call TRBD2 (6 bases). V was cut by 4 bases and J by 7 bases, with 17 bases left in between. This CDR3 is 13 amino acids long. CDR1 and CDR2 (germline): SQVTM, ANQGSEA. CDR3 sequence reads: CSVGPQVGGEQYF. The CDR3 DNA sequence: TGCAGCGTTGGACCCCAAGTGGGGGGAGAGCAGTACTTC.

This rearrangement joins TRBV10-3 to TRBJ2-1; D perhaps matches TRBD2 (6 bases). Trimming removed 3 bases from V and 10 bases from J, with 10 bases in between. Germline-derived CDR1 and CDR2 are ENHRY and SYGVKD. The CDR3 runs 12 residues. This CDR3 is CAISDRGGEQFF. The CDR3 DNA sequence: TGTGCCATCAGTGATCGGGGAGGCGAGCAGTTCTTC.

The gene calls are TRBV5-1 and TRBJ2-5; D unclear. Germline lookup yields CDR1 SGHRS and CDR2 YFSETQ. The germline V and J ends were trimmed by 5 bases and 7 bases, with 21 bases remaining between them. The CDR3 length is 15 residues. The CDR3 loop is CASSPESWVIRTQYF. DNA for the CDR3: TGCGCCAGCAGTCCGGAATCGTGGGTTATCCGGACCCAGTACTTC.

The chain has TRBV11-2 and TRBJ1-1, with D maybe TRBD1 (5 bases). This CDR3 comprises 15 residues. Trimming stripped 3 bases from V and 1 base from J, with 12 bases between. Looked up from germline, CDR1 is SGHAT and CDR2 is FQNNGV. CDR3 region: CASSFRGAGNTEAFF. DNA for the CDR3: TGTGCCAGCAGCTTCCGAGGGGCAGGGAACACTGAAGCTTTCTTT.

The rearrangement links TRBV10-3 to TRBJ2-3; the D gene is possibly TRBD2 (5 bases). The CDR3 has 14 residues. V lost 6 bases and J lost 0, with 10 bases in between. Germline V gene sequence: CDR1 ENHRY, CDR2 SYGVKD. The CDR3 coding sequence is TGTGCCATCAGGGGAAGGGAGAGCACAGATACGCAGTATTTT. This codes for CAIRGRESTDTQYF.

This sequence joins TRBV7-2 and TRBJ2-5, with 7 bases matching TRBD2. In germline, CDR1 is SGHTA, CDR2 FQGNSA. J gave up 7 bases and V 6 bases, and 17 bases lay outside the gene matches. The CDR3 is 16 amino acids. CDR3 DNA sequence: TGTGCCAGCAGTCCCACATCGACTAGCTCGGCGGGGACCCAGTACTTC. Translation gives CASSPTSTSSAGTQYF.

The V call is TRBV29-1, the J call TRBJ1-1, with 7 positions matching TRBD1. This CDR3 spans 14 amino acids. V was clipped by 5 bases and J by 0 bases; unmatched bases: 6. Germline CDR1 SQVTM, CDR2 ANQGSEA. CDR3 DNA: TGCAGCGTTCGGGACAGCCAGATGAACACTGAAGCTTTCTTT. Amino acid sequence: CSVRDSQMNTEAFF. The full variable domain, rest sourced from reference TRBV29-1 and TRBJ1-1, is SAVISQKPSRDICQRGTSLTIQCQVDSQVTMMFWYRQQPGQSLTLIATANQGSEATYESGFVIDKFPISRPNLTFSTLTVSNMSPEDSSIYLCSVRDSQMNTEAFFGQGTRLTVV.

The chain links TRBV19 to TRBJ2-3; possible D gene TRBD2, 6 bases. Trimming took 3 bases from V and 2 from J, leaving 9 bases between them. The CDR3 covers 14 residues. The germline CDR1 and CDR2 sequences are LNHDA and SQIVND (reference sequence). In nucleotides, the CDR3 is TGTGCCAGTAGTATTTCGGGAGACACAGATACGCAGTATTTT. Amino acid sequence: CASSISGDTDTQYF.

This chain uses TRBV19 with TRBJ1-5; TRBD1 might be the D (6 bases). The V end was cut by 3 bases, the J end by 0 bases, with 9 bases between. CDR1 is LNHDA, CDR2 SQIVND, per germline (reference sequence). The CDR3 sequence is 15 residues long. CDR3: CASSIIRGSNQPQHF. The CDR3 DNA follows: TGTGCCAGTAGTATTATCAGGGGTAGCAATCAGCCCCAGCATTTT.

J is TRBJ2-1 and V is TRBV20-1; maybe TRBD1 (5 bases). This CDR3 region has 11 residues. Deletions cut 5 bases from V and 9 bases from J, with 11 bases between. Germline CDR1 DFQATT, CDR2 SNEGSKA (reference sequence). CDR3 sequence (DNA): TGCAGTGCTCAGCGACAGCTTGAGCAGTTCTTC. Its translation: CSAQRQLEQFF.

The J gene is TRBJ2-1, the V gene TRBV11-3, with D unresolved. The CDR3 totals 14 residues. V was pared by 6 bases and J by 6 bases, with 15 bases between. Germline loops: CDR1 SGHNT, CDR2 YENEEA. This CDR3 reads CASSPGLPGNEQFF. CDR3 sequence (DNA): TGTGCCAGCAGTCCGGGCCTCCCCGGCAATGAGCAGTTCTTC.

The chain carries TRBV29-1 and TRBJ2-7; maybe TRBD1 (5 bases). Per germline, CDR1 SQVTM and CDR2 ANQGSEA. V dropped 6 bases and J dropped 3 bases, with 21 bases sitting between them. This CDR3 has 15 residues. The CDR3 spells CSVENTGPRDYEQYV. DNA for the CDR3: TGCAGCGTAGAAAACACAGGTCCTCGAGACTACGAGCAGTACGTC.

This chain joins TRBV6-5 and TRBJ2-7; D possibly corresponds to TRBD1 (5 bases). With 0 bases removed from V and 7 bases from J, the gap between germline ends came to 10 bases. Germline assignment: CDR1 MNHEY and CDR2 SVGAGI. This CDR3 contains 13 residues. In DNA, the CDR3 is TGTGCCAGCAGTTACTCGACAGCCGGGGAGCAGTACTTC. It specifies CASSYSTAGEQYF.

The V gene is TRBV19, the J gene TRBJ2-1; TRBD1 or TRBD2 may be the D gene (5 bases each). This CDR3 is built from 14 residues. V gave up 7 bases and J gave up 3 bases, with 13 bases separating them. Germline V gene data show CDR1 as LNHDA and CDR2 as SQIVND (reference sequence). The CDR3, as DNA: TGTGCCAGTAACCCCGGGACCCTCTACAATGAGCAGTTCTTC. This translates into CASNPGTLYNEQFF.

V and J are TRBV25-1 and TRBJ2-2, with D maybe TRBD2 (6 bases). The V gene's germline CDR1 is MGHDK and CDR2 SYGVNS. With 4 bases removed from V and 3 bases from J, the gap between germline ends came to 15 bases. CDR3 size: 16 residues. CDR3 sequence: CASSGKAGPYTGELFF. In DNA form, the CDR3 reads TGTGCCAGCAGTGGAAAGGCGGGACCTTACACCGGGGAGCTGTTTTTT.